Listed below are T cell receptor beta chains from one sample, sequenced in a study of cytomegalovirus exposure and HLA in healthy donors. TCRdb's table, derived via immunoSEQ multiplex PCR, lists solely in-frame clones and lacks some. The repertoire table contains some 84,000 clones. Material for sequencing was PBMCs. All receptors come from a man aged 45-65 years in good health and CMV-seronegative. The CDR3 runs from the conserved cysteine through the conserved F or W. The D gene is left open where the match is weak.

J: TRBJ1-5
V: TRBV19
D: -
DNA: TGTGCCAGTAGTACCCAGATAAATCAGCCCCAGCATTTT
CDR3: CASSTQINQPQHF

J: TRBJ2-7
V: TRBV7-9
D: TRBD1
DNA: TGTGCCAGCAGCCCCCGGACAGGGAAAATCGAGCAGTACTTC
CDR3: CASSPRTGKIEQYF

J: TRBJ1-2
V: TRBV6-1
D: TRBD1
DNA: TGTGCCAGCACCGGACAGGGGGCTTTGTCGGCTGGCTACACCTTC
CDR3: CASTGQGALSAGYTF

J: TRBJ2-5
V: TRBV27
D: -
DNA: TGTGCCAGCAGGCCGAGGAGGGGGGGACGACAAGAGACCCAGTACTTC
CDR3: CASRPRRGGRQETQYF

J: TRBJ2-3
V: TRBV7-9
D: TRBD1
DNA: TGTGCCAGCAGCAGGGGGCAAACAGATACGCAGTATTTT
CDR3: CASSRGQTDTQYF

J: TRBJ2-7
V: TRBV5-4
D: -
DNA: TGTGCCAGCGGAAAGGACATTTCCTACGAGCAGTACTTC
CDR3: CASGKDISYEQYF

J: TRBJ1-2
V: TRBV19
D: -
DNA: TGTGCCAGTAGTATTATAGCTGGACATAACTATGGCTACACCTTC
CDR3: CASSIIAGHNYGYTF

J: TRBJ1-1
V: TRBV18
D: TRBD1
DNA: TGTGCCAGCTCACCAATAACAGGGGGATTGAGCACTGAAGCTTTCTTT
CDR3: CASSPITGGLSTEAFF

J: TRBJ2-1
V: TRBV28
D: TRBD1
DNA: TGTGCCAGCACCATAACGACAGGGCTCGATGAGCAGTTCTTC
CDR3: CASTITTGLDEQFF

J: TRBJ2-1
V: TRBV7-8
D: -
DNA: TGTGCCAGCAGCTTAATCGTCTCCTCCTACAATGAGCAGTTCTTC
CDR3: CASSLIVSSYNEQFF

J: TRBJ2-7
V: TRBV28
D: -
DNA: TGTGCCAGCGGTCTTCAGGGGGCGGGGGGGATAGAGCAGTACTTC
CDR3: CASGLQGAGGIEQYF

J: TRBJ1-1
V: TRBV5-1
D: -
DNA: TGCGCCAGCAGCTTACAGGACACTGAAGCTTTCTTT
CDR3: CASSLQDTEAFF

J: TRBJ2-6
V: TRBV18
D: -
DNA: TGTGCCAGCTCACCGCCAAATCCGGTATCCTCCGGGGCCAACGTCCTGACTTTC
CDR3: CASSPPNPVSSGANVLTF

J: TRBJ1-5
V: TRBV29-1
D: TRBD1
DNA: TGCAGCGTTATGACAGGGAATCAGCCCCAGCATTTT
CDR3: CSVMTGNQPQHF

J: TRBJ2-6
V: TRBV11-2
D: TRBD1
DNA: TGTGCCAGCAGCCGGACAGGTTCTGGGGCCAACGTCCTGACTTTC
CDR3: CASSRTGSGANVLTF

J: TRBJ1-3
V: TRBV6-6
D: -
DNA: TGTGCCAGCAGTTTCCAAGGGGGCTCTGGAAACACCATATATTTT
CDR3: CASSFQGGSGNTIYF

J: TRBJ2-1
V: TRBV9
D: -
DNA: TGTGCCAGCAGCGTAGATGGGGTATGGCGGGGGCCTTACAATGAGCAGTTCTTC
CDR3: CASSVDGVWRGPYNEQFF

J: TRBJ2-2
V: TRBV27
D: -
DNA: TGTGCCACCAGGATTGCGGGTCCAAACACCGGGGAGCTGTTTTTT
CDR3: CATRIAGPNTGELFF

J: TRBJ2-7
V: TRBV19
D: -
DNA: TGTGCCAGTAGCCTAACTACCGGGACTTCCTACGAGCAGTACTTC
CDR3: CASSLTTGTSYEQYF

J: TRBJ2-1
V: TRBV5-1
D: -
DNA: TGCGCCAGCAGCTTGGACTTCCTGAGCTCCGACAATGAGCAGTTCTTC
CDR3: CASSLDFLSSDNEQFF

J: TRBJ1-6
V: TRBV9
D: TRBD1
DNA: TGTGCCAGCGGGGCAGGGGGAGCAAATTCACCCCTCCACTTT
CDR3: CASGAGGANSPLHF

J: TRBJ2-7
V: TRBV6-1
D: -
DNA: TGTGCCAGCAAACCGGGACAAACCTACGAGCAGTACTTC
CDR3: CASKPGQTYEQYF

J: TRBJ2-7
V: TRBV18
D: TRBD1
DNA: TGTGCCAGCTCACCATATGGGACAGGGGGACAAAGCTACGAGCAGTACTTC
CDR3: CASSPYGTGGQSYEQYF

J: TRBJ2-7
V: TRBV6-5
D: TRBD1
DNA: TGTGCCAGCCAAAAACCGGGACAGCACTACGAGCAGTACTTC
CDR3: CASQKPGQHYEQYF

J: TRBJ2-5
V: TRBV7-6
D: TRBD1
DNA: TGTGCCAGCAGCCTGCAGACAGGGAGCAGCGAGACCCAGTACTTC
CDR3: CASSLQTGSSETQYF

J: TRBJ1-6
V: TRBV18
D: -
DNA: TGTGCCAGCTCAATGATTCGGACAGCTGATAATTCACCCCTCCACTTT
CDR3: CASSMIRTADNSPLHF

J: TRBJ2-1
V: TRBV18
D: TRBD2
DNA: TGTGCCAGCTCACCATGGACTAGCGGGGGGGCCTACAATGAGCAGTTCTTC
CDR3: CASSPWTSGGAYNEQFF

J: TRBJ1-1
V: TRBV28
D: -
DNA: TGTGCCAGCGTACAAAATAGGGGTTTCAGGGACACTGAAGCTTTCTTT
CDR3: CASVQNRGFRDTEAFF

J: TRBJ1-1
V: TRBV5-1
D: TRBD1
DNA: TGCGCCAGCAGCTTGGTGTCAGGGGGCAATATTAAGGCTTTCTTT
CDR3: CASSLVSGGNIKAFF

J: TRBJ2-2
V: TRBV7-6
D: TRBD1
DNA: TGTGCCAGCAGCTCTATAACCGGGACAGGGACCGGGGAGCTGTTTTTT
CDR3: CASSSITGTGTGELFF

J: TRBJ2-7
V: TRBV11-1
D: -
DNA: TGTGCCAGCAGCCTAAGCCCGCGGGGCTCCTACGAGCAGTACTTC
CDR3: CASSLSPRGSYEQYF

J: TRBJ1-1
V: TRBV7-8
D: -
DNA: TGTGCCAGCAGCCTATTTCGGACTGAAGCTTTCTTT
CDR3: CASSLFRTEAFF

J: TRBJ1-6
V: TRBV6-4
D: -
DNA: TGTGCCAGCAGTGGAGGGTCATATAATTCACCCCTCCACTTT
CDR3: CASSGGSYNSPLHF

J: TRBJ1-5
V: TRBV29-1
D: -
DNA: TGCAGCGTTAATCTGGAGGGCTTCAATCAGCCCCAGCATTTT
CDR3: CSVNLEGFNQPQHF

J: TRBJ2-7
V: TRBV28
D: TRBD1
DNA: TGTGCCAGCAGTTGGGGACAGGGGAACTACGAGCAGTACTTC
CDR3: CASSWGQGNYEQYF

J: TRBJ2-5
V: TRBV7-2
D: -
DNA: TGTGCCAGCAGCTTATCCCCGACAGCAGGAGAGACCCAGTACTTC
CDR3: CASSLSPTAGETQYF

J: TRBJ2-1
V: TRBV6-5
D: -
DNA: TGTGCCAGCAGTTACTCGAGGAGGGACGGAAATGAGCAGTTCTTC
CDR3: CASSYSRRDGNEQFF

J: TRBJ1-1
V: TRBV15
D: -
DNA: TGTGCCACCAGCAGAGGCTATTCAGGGGATAGGAACACTGAAGCTTTCTTT
CDR3: CATSRGYSGDRNTEAFF

J: TRBJ2-7
V: TRBV7-8
D: -
DNA: TGTGCCAGTTCCCGGGACACTTTCTACGAGCAGTACTTC
CDR3: CASSRDTFYEQYF

J: TRBJ1-5
V: TRBV28
D: -
DNA: TGTGCCAGCAATCGGGTGGTAGGGGGAATCTTTGTAGGCAATCAGCCCCAGCATTTT
CDR3: CASNRVVGGIFVGNQPQHF

J: TRBJ1-3
V: TRBV4-2
D: -
DNA: TGTGCCAGCAGCCAAGAGTTACTTCGGGGGGTTGGAAACACCATATATTTT
CDR3: CASSQELLRGVGNTIYF

J: TRBJ1-4
V: TRBV6-6
D: TRBD1
DNA: TGTGCCAGCCAACGACAGGGTGAAAAACTGTTTTTT
CDR3: CASQRQGEKLFF

J: TRBJ1-3
V: TRBV27
D: -
DNA: TGTGCCAGCAGTCAGGGGAACACCATATATTTT
CDR3: CASSQGNTIYF

J: TRBJ2-3
V: TRBV5-1
D: -
DNA: TGCGCCAGCAGCCTACTCACAGATACGCAGTATTTT
CDR3: CASSLLTDTQYF

J: TRBJ2-3
V: TRBV5-5
D: -
DNA: TGTGCCAGCAGCGAATTTGGCCCCCATACGCAGTATTTT
CDR3: CASSEFGPHTQYF

J: TRBJ2-1
V: TRBV2
D: TRBD2
DNA: TGTGCCAGCACCGCTAGCGGGGGGGCCGGAATCAATGAGCAGTTCTTC
CDR3: CASTASGGAGINEQFF

J: TRBJ1-2
V: TRBV6-5
D: -
DNA: TGTGCCAGCAGTTACCCGGACAGTCATGGCTACACCTTC
CDR3: CASSYPDSHGYTF

J: TRBJ1-1
V: TRBV27
D: -
DNA: TGTGCCAGCAGCAACCTCAGGGGTGAAGCTTTCTTT
CDR3: CASSNLRGEAFF

J: TRBJ1-4
V: TRBV25-1
D: TRBD1
DNA: TGTGCCAGCAGTCCCTATCAGGGGGCGTCCGAAGAAAAACTGTTTTTT
CDR3: CASSPYQGASEEKLFF

J: TRBJ2-7
V: TRBV18
D: -
DNA: TGTGCCAGCTCACCACCATACAGTACCTACGAGCAGTACTTC
CDR3: CASSPPYSTYEQYF

J: TRBJ1-1
V: TRBV28
D: TRBD1
DNA: TGTGCCAGCCGAGGCAGGGGGAACATGAACACTGAAGCTTTCTTT
CDR3: CASRGRGNMNTEAFF

J: TRBJ2-7
V: TRBV7-6
D: TRBD2
DNA: TGTGCCAGCAGCCCTCTCCAGGGCGGGAGGGAGCAGTACTTC
CDR3: CASSPLQGGREQYF

J: TRBJ1-3
V: TRBV2
D: -
DNA: TGTGCCAGCAGTGAAGGTCTCTCTGGAAACACCATATATTTT
CDR3: CASSEGLSGNTIYF

J: TRBJ2-7
V: TRBV28
D: TRBD1
DNA: TGTGCCAGGGGACAGGGAACCTACGAGCAGTACTTC
CDR3: CARGQGTYEQYF

J: TRBJ2-1
V: TRBV9
D: -
DNA: TGTGCCAGCAGCGTAGCGGTCTACAATGAGCAGTTCTTC
CDR3: CASSVAVYNEQFF

J: TRBJ1-3
V: TRBV25-1
D: TRBD1
DNA: TGTGCCAGCAGTGCACAGGGGGCGGTAAACACCATATATTTT
CDR3: CASSAQGAVNTIYF

J: TRBJ2-5
V: TRBV9
D: TRBD2
DNA: TGTGCCAGCAGCGTATGGGGGGGCCAAGAGACCCAGTACTTC
CDR3: CASSVWGGQETQYF

J: TRBJ2-3
V: TRBV6-6
D: -
DNA: TGTGCCAGCAGCCATAGTGAGACTAGCACAGATACGCAGTATTTT
CDR3: CASSHSETSTDTQYF

J: TRBJ2-3
V: TRBV9
D: TRBD1
DNA: TGTGCCAGCGGAGCCGGACAGGGTAAAGATACGCAGTATTTT
CDR3: CASGAGQGKDTQYF

J: TRBJ1-1
V: TRBV14
D: -
DNA: TGTGCCAGCAGCACTCGTGCGATGAACACTGAAGCTTTCTTT
CDR3: CASSTRAMNTEAFF